This T cell receptor (beta chain) is from a study of T-cell reconstitution after alpha-beta-depleted transplantation in children. In regard to this clonotype: What it binds is not known.

The study, taken as a whole, reports: A year post-transplant, T-cell counts and diversity derived mostly from newly produced T cells.

Unique molecular identifiers tagged the TCRbeta library. TCRdb reprocessed the PCR reads with MiXCR, giving one entry per CDR3 protein. The repertoire holds about 980,000 distinct CDR3 sequences, with about 29% as singletons. The germline V gene has CDR1 SGHRS and CDR2 YFSETQ. The CDR3 sequence is 14 residues long. Trimming cost V 3 bases and J 8 bases, with 17 bases left between them. The sample was PBMCs, mostly from graft donor cells, taken 360 days after TCRalphabeta/CD19-depleted stem cell transplant. The V call is TRBV5-1, the J call TRBJ1-2, with D possibly being TRBD1 (6 bases). The TCR originated in a boy less than two years old who had a stem cell transplant for SCID, so the T cells may come from the graft donor. CDR3 loop: CASSSLQGPGGYTF. The DNA for the CDR3 is TGCGCCAGCAGCTCCCTACAGGGTCCGGGGGGCTACACCTTC.